The 22 T cell receptor beta chains given below trace back to one sample, sequenced in a study of cytomegalovirus exposure and HLA in healthy donors. PCR used 60 Vbeta primers and 13 Jbeta primers. The assay was immunoSEQ multiplex PCR, and TCRdb's table has in-frame clones only and misses some. This repertoire comprises approximately 100,000 clones; its ten largest clones make up about 0.58%. Sequenced: PBMCs. Receptor source: a man aged 45-60 years in good health and CMV-seronegative.

The CDR3 here is CSVVLADRVGNTIYF. The DNA of the CDR3 is TGCAGCGTCGTTTTAGCGGACAGGGTTGGAAACACCATATATTTT. The genes are TRBV29-1 and TRBJ1-3, with 8 bases aligning to TRBD1. With 6 bases clipped from V and 3 bases from J, the junction kept 10 bases outside the gene matches. This CDR3 is built from 15 residues. Germline loops: CDR1 SQVTM, CDR2 ANQGSEA.

The CDR3 nucleotides read TGTGCCAGCAGCCGAGGGGGAGGGTGGGGCTATGGCTACACCTTC. It is translated as CASSRGGGWGYGYTF. V and J are TRBV7-2 and TRBJ1-2; D might be TRBD1 (6 bases). The CDR3 sequence is 15 residues long. The V and J ends lost 5 bases and 4 bases respectively, with 17 bases between them. Germline-derived CDR1 and CDR2 are SGHTA and FQGNSA.

The chain carries TRBV5-5 and TRBJ1-1; D is unresolved. The CDR3 has 16 residues. V was pared by 0 bases and J by 6 bases, with 18 bases between. In germline, CDR1 is SGHKS, CDR2 YYEKEE (reference sequence). The CDR3 DNA follows: TGTGCCAGCAGCTTGGCCCTAGGGTCCGCGGGCGCTGAAGCTTTCTTT. It yields the protein CASSLALGSAGAEAFF.

The chain employs TRBV7-3 and TRBJ2-7; a possible D gene is TRBD2 (5 bases). The CDR3 has 13 amino acids. The germline gives CDR1 SGHTA, CDR2 FQGTGA. V was clipped by 3 bases and J by 2 bases, with 8 bases between them. CDR3 DNA sequence: TGTGCCAGCAGCTTGGGGAGAACCTACGAGCAGTACTTC. Protein: CASSLGRTYEQYF.

The chain couples TRBV10-3 to TRBJ2-3, with TRBD1 as a possible D gene (5 bases). The V gene's germline CDR1 is ENHRY and CDR2 SYGVKD. The V end was cut by 10 bases, the J end by 4 bases, with 15 bases between. There are 13 residues in the CDR3. The CDR3 region has the DNA TGTGCCAGCAAGGGGAACTGGGCAGATACGCAGTATTTT. The encoded protein is CASKGNWADTQYF.

This sequence joins TRBV7-9 and TRBJ2-5; D perhaps matches TRBD1 (6 bases). V lost 5 bases to trimming and J lost 2 bases, with 9 bases between them. The CDR3 has 13 amino acids. The germline V gene has CDR1 SEHNR and CDR2 FQNEAQ (reference sequence). The CDR3 loop reads CASSPTGQETQYF. CDR3 nucleotide sequence: TGTGCCAGCAGCCCCACAGGGCAAGAGACCCAGTACTTC.

The chain combines TRBV2 with TRBJ2-1, with D tentatively TRBD1 (6 bases). The germline CDR1 and CDR2 sequences are SNHLY and FYNNEI. The V gene lost 5 bases and the J gene lost 10 bases, with 18 bases spanning the gap. The CDR3 has 14 amino acids. CDR3 protein: CASSLQTGSQEQFF. The CDR3 DNA sequence: TGTGCCAGCAGTCTACAAACAGGGTCCCAAGAGCAGTTCTTC.

The V and J genes are TRBV9 and TRBJ1-1, with D hard to call. Germline CDR1 is SGDLS and CDR2 is YYNGEE. Trimming left V 0 bases short and J 3 bases short, with 6 bases between. The CDR3 extends over 13 amino acids. CDR3 residues: CASSVDQDTEAFF. CDR3 DNA: TGTGCCAGCAGCGTAGATCAGGACACTGAAGCTTTCTTT.

V usage is TRBV19 and J usage is TRBJ1-5, with 9 bases fitting TRBD1. Germline V lookup: CDR1 LNHDA, CDR2 SQIVND (reference sequence). CDR3 size: 13 residues. CDR3 loop: CATTGTGYQPQHF. CDR3 nucleotide sequence: TGTGCGACTACCGGGACAGGGTATCAGCCCCAGCATTTT.

The chain couples TRBV6-5 to TRBJ1-4; D not resolved. Germline lookup yields CDR1 MNHEY and CDR2 SVGAGI. The V and J ends lost 5 bases and 10 bases respectively, with 8 bases between them. The CDR3 is 11 residues long. CDR3 nucleotides: TGTGCCAGCAGTGCGGGTGGAAAACTGTTTTTT. It translates to CASSAGGKLFF.

The chain joins TRBV19 to TRBJ2-5, with 9 nucleotides matching TRBD1. The DNA matches TRBJ2-7 better at its end, which makes the J call doubtful. The germline gives CDR1 LNHDA, CDR2 SQIVND (reference sequence). The CDR3 consists of 15 residues. This chain's CDR3 is CASSPSGTGIYEQYF. The CDR3 DNA is TGTGCCAGTAGTCCCTCGGGGACAGGGATATACGAGCAGTACTTC.

CDR3 coding DNA: TGTGCCAGCAGCTTAGCGCTGGCAGGCTCCTACAATGAGCAGTTCTTC. It specifies CASSLALAGSYNEQFF. The chain has TRBV7-9 and TRBJ2-1, with no clear D. From germline, CDR1 is SEHNR and CDR2 FQNEAQ (reference sequence). There are 16 residues in the CDR3. V lost 0 bases, J lost 0 bases, and 9 bases lay in between.

V is TRBV4-3 and J is TRBJ1-1; D unresolved. The CDR3 contains 16 residues. Germline V lookup: CDR1 LGHNA, CDR2 YSLEER. Trimming left V 0 bases short and J 2 bases short, with 13 bases between. The CDR3 DNA reads as TGCGCCAGCAGCCAAGAATACGCGATCCGAAACACTGAAGCTTTCTTT. As protein: CASSQEYAIRNTEAFF.

The CDR3 coding sequence is TGTGCCAGCAGCTTAGATCAGATAGGTCGACTCCTCTACGAGCAGTACTTC. As protein: CASSLDQIGRLLYEQYF. V usage is TRBV11-3 and J usage is TRBJ2-7; no definite D call. This CDR3 has 17 residues. V lost 0 bases and J lost 3, with 18 bases in between. Germline V gene data show CDR1 as SGHNT and CDR2 as YENEEA.

A note on this clone: This sample includes further DNA sequences coding for the same CDR3. This chain links TRBV15 with TRBJ1-4; TRBD1 might be the D (6 bases). Germline V gives CDR1 LNHNV, CDR2 YYDKDF (reference sequence). With 1 base removed from V and 8 bases from J, the gap between germline ends came to 11 bases. The CDR3 loop spans 14 amino acids. DNA for the CDR3: TGTGCCACCAGCAGAGCGGGGGGCGGCGAAAAACTGTTTTTT. Translation gives CATSRAGGGEKLFF.

The chain couples TRBV6-5 to TRBJ2-5, with D uncertain. The DNA matches TRBJ2-7 better at its end, which makes the J call doubtful. In germline, CDR1 is MNHEY, CDR2 SVGAGI. CDR3 length: 14 amino acids. The CDR3 region is CASSYSTVGYEQYF. The CDR3 DNA reads as TGTGCCAGCAGTTACTCGACTGTTGGTTACGAGCAGTACTTC.

The chain is built from TRBV25-1 and TRBJ2-3; no clear D. Trimming took 1 base from V and 2 from J, leaving 7 bases between them. The CDR3 runs to 14 residues. CDR1 is MGHDK and CDR2 is SYGVNS in the germline V gene. CDR3 loop: CASSESQYTDTQYF. CDR3 bases: TGTGCCAGCAGTGAATCCCAGTACACAGATACGCAGTATTTT.

The rearrangement joins TRBV6-5 to TRBJ1-1, with D uncertain. Germline CDR1 is MNHEY and CDR2 is SVGAGI. The CDR3 contains 11 residues. Trimming removed 8 bases from V and 1 base from J, with 5 bases in between. The CDR3 sequence: CASSRNTEAFF. The CDR3 nucleotides are TGTGCCAGCTCGAGGAACACTGAAGCTTTCTTT.

This chain uses TRBV5-1 with TRBJ2-1; 13 nucleotides agree with TRBD2. CDR1 SGHRS and CDR2 YFSETQ come from the germline V gene. The V and J ends lost 3 bases and 0 bases, in that order; junction bases with no gene match: 9. This CDR3 spans 19 amino acids. The CDR3 is CASSSLGLAGPSSYNEQFF. As DNA, the CDR3 is TGCGCCAGCAGCTCCCTGGGACTAGCGGGACCCAGCTCCTACAATGAGCAGTTCTTC.

The chain has TRBV9 and TRBJ2-2; TRBD2 might be the D (5 bases). Germline V gives CDR1 SGDLS, CDR2 YYNGEE. The CDR3 length is 17 residues. V lost 0 bases, J lost 4 bases, and 16 bases lay in between. The CDR3 sequence is CASSVGSGSMGTGELFF. As DNA, the CDR3 is TGTGCCAGCAGCGTAGGTTCGGGGTCGATGGGCACCGGGGAGCTGTTTTTT.

The chain uses TRBV6-5 and TRBJ2-1, with 11 bases identical to TRBD2. In germline, CDR1 is MNHEY, CDR2 SVGAGI. This CDR3 contains 15 residues. V gave up 5 bases and J gave up 4 bases; unmatched junction bases: 4. CDR3 sequence: CASSRLAGGYNEQFF. The CDR3 bases are TGTGCCAGCAGTCGGCTAGCGGGGGGATACAATGAGCAGTTCTTC.

The rearrangement uses TRBV15 and TRBJ1-5; the D gene is possibly TRBD1 (5 bases). Trimming removed 0 bases from V and 6 bases from J, with 9 bases in between. The CDR3 covers 14 residues. In germline, CDR1 is LNHNV, CDR2 YYDKDF (reference sequence). CDR3 loop: CATSRDGQGQPQHF. CDR3 bases: TGTGCCACCAGCAGAGATGGGCAGGGTCAGCCCCAGCATTTT.